The T cell receptor beta chain described here comes from a study of human T cells and chemical hapten exposure. Study summary: Per-sample TCR yield variability stemmed mainly from small pooled library volume differences.

Stated time point: pre-sensitization, week 0. The treatment: therapeutic diphenylcyclopropenone sensitization with weekly scalp DPC. It was the library that attached unique molecular identifiers to individual cDNA molecules. The authors' processing: TCR counts had a median of about 94,000 per sample and spanned roughly 23,224 to 750,000. TCRdb re-called the RACE reads through MiXCR, storing one row per CDR3 protein. The V and J calls come from TCRdb's annotation, not from the publication. This sample has 250,000 to 300,000 distinct CDR3 sequences; approximately 7.5% occur once, and the top ten carry 1.2%. With 5 bases clipped from V and 0 bases from J, the junction kept 7 bases outside the gene matches. CDR1 and CDR2 (germline): SGHVS, FNYEAQ. CDR3 length: 17 residues.

The chain carries TRBV7-6 and TRBJ2-3; 11 nucleotides align to TRBD2. The TCR sequence derives from a young man with alopecia areata. Some clones in this sample may be carry-over from other donors' samples. Sequenced here: whole blood, sampled in connection with sensitization to the hapten diphenylcyclopropenone (DPC). CDR3 coding DNA: TGTGCCAGCAGCCCCGGGACTAGCGGTTCTAGCACAGATACGCAGTATTTT. Encoded protein: CASSPGTSGSSTDTQYF.